The following is a T cell receptor (beta chain) sequence with its context. What it binds is not known. The sample comes from a study of Ad26.COV2.S vaccination and SARS-CoV-2 variants. Whole-study findings and limits: After vaccination, substantial breadth of spike-specific CD8+ and CD4+ responses was reported. The TCR-based breadth and depth measures might underestimate overall T cell responses.

Generated by immunoSEQ multiplex PCR, the TCRdb table keeps only in-frame clones and is missing some. The sample records some 350,000 clones, about 92% being singletons. Per germline, CDR1 SNHLY and CDR2 FYNNEI. V gave up 4 bases and J gave up 2 bases, with 8 bases separating them. There are 13 residues in the CDR3. The origin of this receptor is a human donor who had recovered from COVID-19. The chain uses TRBV2 and TRBJ2-5; tentatively, D is TRBD1 (6 bases). Specimen: peripheral blood, collected after recovery from COVID-19. In DNA form, the CDR3 reads TGTGCCAGCAGTGGGACAGCACAAGAGACCCAGTACTTC. It codes for CASSGTAQETQYF.